A selection of T cell receptor beta chains follows, all from one sample in a study of T cell repertoires in cytomegalovirus infection. Via MiXCR, TCRdb re-called the reads, giving one row per CDR3 protein. Altogether around 770,000 distinct CDR3 sequences are present, about 27% being singletons, with the ten largest covering 13%. What these receptors recognize is not known. Source: cultured CD8+ T cells from PBMCs, taken from culture after CMV antigen stimulation. Receptors originate from a human donor in good health (CMV status not recorded). Some clones in this sample may be carry-over from other donors' samples. Both conserved end residues are part of each CDR3. D genes are given only for firm matches. The size entry is marked missing in some rows and otherwise reads once, few, many or a size class.

V gene	D gene	J gene	clone size	CDR3 DNA	CDR3 protein
TRBV6-8	.	TRBJ2-6	.	TGTGCCAGCAGTTACGGGGTTATCTGGGCCAACGTCCTGACTTTC	CASSYGVIWANVLTF
TRBV7-9	.	TRBJ2-1	few	TGTGCCAGCAGCCCACCTTCTGTTGTGGCGGGGAATGAGCAGTTCTTC	CASSPPSVVAGNEQFF
TRBV27	.	TRBJ2-7	few	TGTGCCAGCAGTCCTACTCCGGTCCCTGGGTCCTACGAGCAGTACTTC	CASSPTPVPGSYEQYF
TRBV25-1	TRBD2	TRBJ2-4	few	TGTGCCAGCAGTGGTCCGGGACTAGGGATTTTCAACATTCAGTACTTC	CASSGPGLGIFNIQYF
TRBV5-1	.	TRBJ2-1	.	TGCGCCAGCAGCTGGGCCGCGGGACCGTTGAACAATGAGCAGTTCTTC	CASSWAAGPLNNEQFF
TRBV12-3/TRBV12-4	.	TRBJ1-2	few	TGTGCCAGCAGTTTGGGGACCATCTATGGCTACACCTTC	CASSLGTIYGYTF
TRBV13	.	TRBJ1-1	few	TGTGCCAGCAGCACCTACACCCGATCGGGCACTGAAGCTTTCTTT	CASSTYTRSGTEAFF
TRBV6-6	.	TRBJ2-7	few	TGTGCCAGCATTGGACAGCCCTACGAGCAGTACTTC	CASIGQPYEQYF
TRBV2	.	TRBJ2-5	.	TGTGCCAGCAGTACCGGGACACTTAAACAAGAGACCCAGTACTTC	CASSTGTLKQETQYF
TRBV7-8	TRBD1	TRBJ1-5	many	TGTGCCAGCAGCTTAGCCATGACAGGGGAGAAGGGCCAGCCCCAGCATTTT	CASSLAMTGEKGQPQHF
TRBV19	.	TRBJ2-7	.	TGTGCCAGTAGTATCCGGACAGATCGGTCCTACGAGCAGTACTTC	CASSIRTDRSYEQYF
TRBV6-8	.	TRBJ2-1	.	TGTGCCAGCACCTCCCCAGGGGTCTCTTGGTATGAGCAGTTCTTC	CASTSPGVSWYEQFF
TRBV11-2	TRBD1	TRBJ1-1	few	TGTGCCAGCAGCTTAGCGAGGGGGCCTGAAGCTTTCTTT	CASSLARGPEAFF
TRBV19	.	TRBJ1-2	.	TGTGCCAGTAGTACTACAGTATCCGGACACTATGGCTACACCTTC	CASSTTVSGHYGYTF
TRBV20-1	TRBD1	TRBJ2-7	.	TGCAGTGCTTGGGGACAGGGCTACGAGCAGTACTTC	CSAWGQGYEQYF
TRBV12-3/TRBV12-4	TRBD1	TRBJ2-1	.	TGTGCCAGCAGTTTAGCACGGACAGGGAGCGAGCAGTTCTTC	CASSLARTGSEQFF
TRBV7-3	.	TRBJ2-1	.	TGTGCCAGCAGCTTACGTATAGGGGGCAATGAGCAGTTCTTC	CASSLRIGGNEQFF
TRBV9	TRBD1	TRBJ1-2	.	TGTGCCAGCAGCGCCAGGGACAGATTGGATGGCTACACCTTC	CASSARDRLDGYTF
TRBV12-3/TRBV12-4	TRBD2	TRBJ2-2	.	TGTGCCAGCAGCCCTAGCGGGCCTACCGGGGAGCTGTTTTTT	CASSPSGPTGELFF
TRBV6-5	.	TRBJ1-4	.	TGTGCCAGCAGTTATGCCGGGACTAATGAAAAACTGTTTTTT	CASSYAGTNEKLFF
TRBV7-8	.	TRBJ2-5	many	TGTGCCAGCAGCTTAGACAGGGAGCTCCAAGAGACCCAGTACTTC	CASSLDRELQETQYF
TRBV7-7	.	TRBJ1-1	.	TGTGCTAGCAGCCCCTTGGGGGACCTGAACACTGAAGCTTTCTTT	CASSPLGDLNTEAFF
TRBV29-1	.	TRBJ2-1	few	TGCAGCGTTGAAGGTCAGCCCGGGGGCTCCTACAATGAGCAGTTCTTC	CSVEGQPGGSYNEQFF
TRBV12-3/TRBV12-4	.	TRBJ2-1	few	TGTGCCAGCAGTTTAATGGGACCGTCCTACAATGAGCAGTTCTTC	CASSLMGPSYNEQFF
TRBV6-5	TRBD1	TRBJ2-1	.	TGTGCCAGCAGTTACATGGACAGGGTGTTCGATGAGCAGTTCTTC	CASSYMDRVFDEQFF
TRBV27	.	TRBJ2-1	many	TGTGCCAGCAGACAGGGCGGCAATGAGCAGTTCTTC	CASRQGGNEQFF
TRBV4-2	TRBD2	TRBJ2-7	.	TGTGCCAGCAGCCAAGATGAGCGGGGGGTAGCCTACGAGCAGTACTTC	CASSQDERGVAYEQYF
TRBV20-1	.	TRBJ1-5	.	TGCAGTGCTCTGGACATGGGGCTTTATAGCAATCAGCCCCAGCATTTT	CSALDMGLYSNQPQHF
TRBV12-3/TRBV12-4	.	TRBJ2-1	few	TGTGCCAGCAGGCCCGATAACTTCAATGAGCAGTTCTTC	CASRPDNFNEQFF
TRBV27	TRBD1	TRBJ2-5	few	TGTGCCAGCAGTTCGACAGGGGGTACTTACCAAGAGACCCAGTACTTC	CASSSTGGTYQETQYF
TRBV7-3	.	TRBJ1-5	.	TGTGCCAGCAGCCGAAGGGGTGGACAGCCCCAGCATTTT	CASSRRGGQPQHF
TRBV20-1	TRBD2	TRBJ2-1	few	TGCAGTGCTAGTCTGGGACTAGCCCTCAATGAGCAGTTCTTC	CSASLGLALNEQFF
TRBV6-5	.	TRBJ2-5	.	TGTGCCAGCAGTTACGGGGTGTACCAAGAGACCCAGTACTTC	CASSYGVYQETQYF
TRBV11-3	TRBD2	TRBJ2-1	few	TGTGCCAGCAGCTCCTTGACTAGCGGGGGCTATGAGCAGTTCTTC	CASSSLTSGGYEQFF
TRBV12-3/TRBV12-4	TRBD2	TRBJ2-1	many	TGTGCCAGCAGTCCCGGGACTAGCGAGTTCTTC	CASSPGTSEFF
TRBV6-5	.	TRBJ2-2	many	TGTGCCAGCAGTTCCTCGGGGACTCTAACTTATTTGAACACCGGGGAGCTGTTTTTT	CASSSSGTLTYLNTGELFF
TRBV2	.	TRBJ1-3	.	TGTGCCAGCAGGGCACCTGGAAACACCATATATTTT	CASRAPGNTIYF
TRBV11-1	TRBD2	TRBJ2-1	few	TGTGCCAGCAGCTTACAGTTCTGGTCGGGGGGAGACTACAATGAGCAGTTCTTC	CASSLQFWSGGDYNEQFF
TRBV7-3	.	TRBJ2-1	many	TGTGCCAGCAGCAGAGAAGTTGGGGACCGAAAGTTCTTC	CASSREVGDRKFF
TRBV7-2	.	TRBJ2-5	many	TGTGCCAGCAGCTTCCTACAGGGCAGGGCCGGCCAAGAGACCCAGTACTTC	CASSFLQGRAGQETQYF
TRBV27	.	TRBJ2-7	.	TGTGCCAGCAGTTTCGGCACTCTCTACGAGCAGTACTTC	CASSFGTLYEQYF
TRBV5-6	TRBD1	TRBJ2-2	.	TGTGCCAGCAGCGACGGGACAGGGGGGGCCGGGGAGCTGTTTTTT	CASSDGTGGAGELFF
TRBV7-7	.	TRBJ1-1	few	TGTGCTAGCACCATGGGACGGAACTCGAACACTGAAGCTTTCTTT	CASTMGRNSNTEAFF
TRBV27	.	TRBJ1-2	few	TGTGCCAGCAGTTTCCCCGGGGGCTATGGCTACACCTTC	CASSFPGGYGYTF
TRBV7-2	TRBD1	TRBJ1-4	many	TGTGCCAGCAGCTTAAATGCTATGAGGACAGGGGTTAATGAAAAACTGTTTTTT	CASSLNAMRTGVNEKLFF
TRBV4-1	.	TRBJ1-4	few	TGCGCCAGCAGCCTTAGGATCCGTGAAAAACTGTTTTTT	CASSLRIREKLFF
TRBV7-6	TRBD1	TRBJ1-1	.	TGTGCCAGCAGCTCGACAGGGGCCCCCGCTGAAGCTTTCTTT	CASSSTGAPAEAFF
TRBV7-2	.	TRBJ2-4	many	TGTGCCAGCAGCTCCTTAGAAAACATTCAGTACTTC	CASSSLENIQYF
TRBV6-6	.	TRBJ2-2	.	TGTGCCAGCAGTCCACGGGTGGAGGGGACCGGGGAGCTGTTTTTT	CASSPRVEGTGELFF
TRBV6-6	.	TRBJ2-1	.	TGTGCCAGCAGTTACTCCCTAACAAATGAGCAGTTCTTC	CASSYSLTNEQFF
TRBV6-1	.	TRBJ1-4	.	TGTGCCAGCAGGGCAGGGGATGAAAAACTGTTTTTT	CASRAGDEKLFF
TRBV7-9	.	TRBJ1-2	many	TGTGCCAGCAGCTTAGTAGGAGTCAGGGGCAAATTATTCGGCTATGGCTACACCTTC	CASSLVGVRGKLFGYGYTF
TRBV5-6	TRBD1	TRBJ2-5	few	TGTGCCAGCAGCCGAAACAGGGGCGGACCTCGAGAGACCCAGTACTTC	CASSRNRGGPRETQYF
TRBV4-1	TRBD1	TRBJ2-5	.	TGCGCCAGCAGCCAGCTACAGGGGGATGGTGAGACCCAGTACTTC	CASSQLQGDGETQYF
TRBV19	.	TRBJ2-1	few	TGTGCCAGTAGTATAGCCCTGATTGGGGGGAATGAGCAGTTCTTC	CASSIALIGGNEQFF
TRBV7-8	.	TRBJ2-5	many	TGTGCCAGCAGCTCCTCCGCAGGGGCTGAGGAGACCCAGTACTTC	CASSSSAGAEETQYF
TRBV20-1	TRBD2	TRBJ2-4	few	TGCAGTGCTCAGGGCTGGGGTCTAGCGGGGGAGTCGTGGATAGCCAAAAACATTCAGTACTTC	CSAQGWGLAGESWIAKNIQYF
TRBV27	TRBD1	TRBJ1-5	many	TGTGCCAGCAGACGGGACAGGCTGGGGAATCAGCCCCAGCATTTT	CASRRDRLGNQPQHF
TRBV11-3	TRBD2	TRBJ2-2	.	TGTGCCAGCAGCCTCTGGACTAGCGGGGAGAACGCGAACACCGGGGAGCTGTTTTTT	CASSLWTSGENANTGELFF